Listed below are T cell receptor beta chains from one sample, sequenced in a study of identical twins. TCRdb reprocessed the 5' RACE reads via MiXCR and lists one record per CDR3 protein. The data hold 1.5 million to 2 million distinct CDR3 sequences, with roughly 35% observed a single time. The sample comprised cord blood. The receptors shown here come from a newborn girl in good health. Both conserved end residues are part of each CDR3. Fields, in order: D gene, V gene, J gene, clone size, CDR3 DNA, CDR3 protein. A D gene is named only where the DNA matches it firmly. A clone size is listed for some rows: how often the clone was seen (once, few, many), or a class if it is expanded.

-	TRBV5-1	TRBJ2-3	few	TGCGCCAGCAGACCCCCGGGACCCACTTTCATGGATACGCAGTATTTT	CASRPPGPTFMDTQYF
-	TRBV28	TRBJ1-5	few	TGTGCCAGCAGTCACCTACAGGGACCCAATCAGCCCCAGCATTTT	CASSHLQGPNQPQHF
-	TRBV2	TRBJ2-7	few	TGTGCCAGCAGTGAAGCGTACGGTTCTTCCTACGAGCAGTACTTC	CASSEAYGSSYEQYF
-	TRBV24-1	TRBJ2-1	-	TGTGCCACCAGTGACAACAGGCTTCCCTCCTACAATGAGCAGTTCTTC	CATSDNRLPSYNEQFF
TRBD1	TRBV18	TRBJ1-4	few	TGTGCCAGCTCGTCCCAGGGGGCAAGTGAAAAACTGTTTTTT	CASSSQGASEKLFF
-	TRBV20-1	TRBJ2-3	-	TGCAGTGCTAGCTGGCGGAGGGCAGGGAGGTTCACAGATACGCAGTATTTT	CSASWRRAGRFTDTQYF
-	TRBV7-6	TRBJ1-1	few	TGTGCCAGCAGCCCAGGAACAGGGATGTACACTGAAGCTTTCTTT	CASSPGTGMYTEAFF
TRBD2	TRBV5-1	TRBJ2-7	many	TGCGCCAGCAGTATTAGCGGGAGCTCCTACGAGCAGTACTTC	CASSISGSSYEQYF
-	TRBV20-1	TRBJ2-2	-	TGCAGTGCTAGAGGGCCCGGGGAGCTGTTTTTT	CSARGPGELFF
-	TRBV19	TRBJ2-4	few	TGTGCCAGTAGTTATTCGCTAGCCAAAAACATTCAGTACTTC	CASSYSLAKNIQYF
TRBD1	TRBV27	TRBJ1-2	-	TGTGCCAGCAGTCTCGACAGGGCTGGTATAAGAGGCTACACCTTC	CASSLDRAGIRGYTF
-	TRBV6-5	TRBJ2-4	-	TGTGCCAGCAGCTGGGGGGGGGCGTCCAAAAACATTCAGTACTTC	CASSWGGASKNIQYF
-	TRBV29-1	TRBJ2-3	many	TGCAGCGTGGATGGGACGGGCACAGATACGCAGTATTTT	CSVDGTGTDTQYF
-	TRBV5-1	TRBJ2-5	-	TGTGCCAGCAGTTCGAACAATGAGCAGTACTTC	CASSSNNEQYF
TRBD1	TRBV20-1	TRBJ1-2	few	TGCAGTGCTATACTACCCTGGACAGGGGGCTATGGCTACACCTTC	CSAILPWTGGYGYTF
TRBD1	TRBV29-1	TRBJ1-4	few	TGCAGCGTCCTCCGACAGGGAAATTCTAATGAAAAACTGTTTTTT	CSVLRQGNSNEKLFF
-	TRBV27	TRBJ2-3	few	TGTGCCAGCAGTTATCTTGAGGGTAGCGCAGATACGCAGTATTTT	CASSYLEGSADTQYF
TRBD1	TRBV5-6	TRBJ2-2	-	TGTGCCAGCAGCTTAATGACAGGGGGGGAGCTGTTTTTT	CASSLMTGGELFF
-	TRBV7-2	TRBJ2-4	-	TGTGCCAGCAGCTCCCCCTACCTGGACGGGGCCAAAAACATTCAGTACTTC	CASSSPYLDGAKNIQYF
TRBD1	TRBV20-1	TRBJ1-1	-	TGCAGTGCTGACAGGGGGACCATGAACACTGAAGCTTTCTTT	CSADRGTMNTEAFF
TRBD1	TRBV28	TRBJ1-2	-	TGTGCCAGCAGTTTAACGGACAGGGGATCAGCTAACTATGGCTACACCTTC	CASSLTDRGSANYGYTF
-	TRBV2	TRBJ2-5	-	TGTGCCAGCAGAGCAGGGAGGTCAGGGAAGGTCGGAGGGACCCAGTACTTC	CASRAGRSGKVGGTQYF
TRBD2	TRBV4-2	TRBJ2-1	-	TGTGCCAGCAGCCAAGAAGAGGGAGGGTACAATGAGCAGTTCTTC	CASSQEEGGYNEQFF
TRBD1	TRBV20-1	TRBJ1-1	-	TGCAGTGCTAGAGATTCGGGCAGGGGGATGAACACTGAAGCTTTCTTT	CSARDSGRGMNTEAFF
TRBD2	TRBV6-1	TRBJ2-7	-	TGTGCCAGCAAGAAGCTAGCGGGAGGTCCAGTCACCCCCTACGAGCAGTACTTC	CASKKLAGGPVTPYEQYF
-	TRBV28	TRBJ1-5	few	TGTGCCAGCTGCAAAGAGGGGAACCATCAGCCCCAGCATTTT	CASCKEGNHQPQHF
TRBD2	TRBV5-1	TRBJ2-1	-	TGCGCCAGCAGCCCTAGCGGGAGTCTCACTGAGCAGTTCTTC	CASSPSGSLTEQFF
-	TRBV5-1	TRBJ2-7	many	TGCGCCAGCAGCTTGGGGACATTCTACGAGCAGTACTTC	CASSLGTFYEQYF
TRBD1	TRBV5-1	TRBJ1-1	-	TGCGCCAGCAGCCTACAGGGGAGGCACACTGAAGCTTTCTTT	CASSLQGRHTEAFF
TRBD1	TRBV29-1	TRBJ2-1	-	TGCAGCGTTGACGCCGGGACAGGGGTTACAAATGAGCAGTTCTTC	CSVDAGTGVTNEQFF
-	TRBV25-1	TRBJ1-1	-	TGTGCCAGCACCCGAAGGACTGAAGCTTTCTTT	CASTRRTEAFF
-	TRBV11-1	TRBJ2-3	-	TGTGCCAGCAGCTTATTCCCTTTGGTTGGTACACCCCCAGGTGGAGATACGCAGTATTTT	CASSLFPLVGTPPGGDTQYF
TRBD1	TRBV7-2	TRBJ2-3	-	TGTGCCAGCAGCCTGAGTCGAGGGGGCGCCACAGATACGCAGTATTTT	CASSLSRGGATDTQYF
-	TRBV9	TRBJ2-1	-	TGTGCCAGCAGCGCCTCGGACGGGCCGAATGAGCAGTTCTTC	CASSASDGPNEQFF
TRBD2	TRBV29-1	TRBJ2-7	-	TGCAGCGTTGGAAATCCTCAGCGGGACGGGTCCTACGAGCAGTACTTC	CSVGNPQRDGSYEQYF
-	TRBV7-2	TRBJ2-7	-	TGTGCCAGCAGCTCTAAGCCACTAGGGTATGGATACAATGAGCAGTACTTC	CASSSKPLGYGYNEQYF
-	TRBV7-7	TRBJ2-5	-	TGTGCTAGCAGCTCCCGACCGGGAGTAGACTACAAGCAGTACTTC	CASSSRPGVDYKQYF
TRBD2	TRBV20-1	TRBJ2-5	few	TGCAGTGCTAGAGTCGGACTAGCAAAGTACCAAGAGACCCAGTACTTC	CSARVGLAKYQETQYF
-	TRBV2	TRBJ1-2	-	TGTGCCAGCAGTACAGGGATATATGGCTACACCTTC	CASSTGIYGYTF
TRBD1	TRBV6-1	TRBJ1-1	once	TGTGCCAGCATTCCCCGGGACAGTGGCACTGAAGCTTTTTTT	CASIPRDSGTEAFF
TRBD2	TRBV20-1	TRBJ2-1	-	TGCAGTGCTAGTTTGTCGGGGGGGCATTCGTTACGGTTCTTC	CSASLSGGHSLRFF
-	TRBV27	TRBJ2-5	few	TGTGCCAGCAGAACCGACCGGGACCTTCAAGAGACCCAGTACTTC	CASRTDRDLQETQYF